These 3 T cell receptor beta chains share one sample of origin, sequenced in a study of CD8+ T cells in alopecia areata. Following RNA extraction, reverse transcription yielded cDNA that acted as the sequencing template. Only in-frame clones appear in the TCRdb table, and some are missing; sequencing was by immunoSEQ multiplex PCR. This sample has 110,000 to 150,000 clones, with nearly 55% found just once. Documented treatment: oral pan-JAK inhibitor, 5-10 mg twice daily. Source: CD8+ T cells sorted from blood, taken at week 4, from a patient treated with tofacitinib. The receptors were gathered from a human donor with alopecia areata.

The CDR3 nucleotides read TGTGCCAGCAGCGCCAGCCGGGACAGGGAGCTCCGTGGCTACACCTTC. The encoded protein is CASSASRDRELRGYTF. The chain carries TRBV9 and TRBJ1-2; the match to TRBD1 covers 9 bases. The germline V gene encodes CDR1 SGDLS and CDR2 YYNGEE. With V trimmed by 3 bases and J by 7 bases, 13 bases remained unmatched. The CDR3 loop spans 16 amino acids.

The sample holds one count of this clone. CDR3 DNA: TGTGCCAGCTCCGTCGGGACAGGGATATCTGAAGCTTTCTTT. Amino acids: CASSVGTGISEAFF. V and J are TRBV5-4 and TRBJ1-1; TRBD1 agrees at 9 bases. CDR1 SGHNT and CDR2 YYREEE come from the germline V gene (reference sequence). CDR3 length: 14 amino acids. The V gene end was trimmed by 7 bases and the J gene end by 6 bases; junction bases not matched to a gene: 10.

This clone was found a few times. The chain has TRBV4-3 and TRBJ2-7; D is uncertain. Germline CDR1 LGHNA, CDR2 YSLEER. The ends were cut back, 0 bases at V and 6 bases at J, with 12 bases in the middle. This CDR3 region has 14 residues. The CDR3 sequence is CASSQDGLRSEQYF. In DNA form, the CDR3 reads TGCGCCAGCAGCCAAGACGGATTGCGGAGCGAGCAGTACTTC.